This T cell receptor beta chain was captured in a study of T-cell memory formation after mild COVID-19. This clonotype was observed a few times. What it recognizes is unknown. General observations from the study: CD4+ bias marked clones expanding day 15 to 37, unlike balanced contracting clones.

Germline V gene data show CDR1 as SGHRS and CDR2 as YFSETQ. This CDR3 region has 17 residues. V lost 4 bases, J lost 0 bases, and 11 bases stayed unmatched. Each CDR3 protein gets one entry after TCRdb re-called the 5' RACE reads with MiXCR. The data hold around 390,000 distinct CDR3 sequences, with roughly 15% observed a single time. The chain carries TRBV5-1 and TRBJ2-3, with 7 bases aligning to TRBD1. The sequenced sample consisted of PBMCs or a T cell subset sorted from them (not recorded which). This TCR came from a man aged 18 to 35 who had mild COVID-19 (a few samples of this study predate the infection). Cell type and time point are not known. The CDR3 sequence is CASSRSSGTVSTDTQYF. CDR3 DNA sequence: TGCGCCAGCAGCCGGAGTTCAGGGACAGTTAGCACAGATACGCAGTATTTT.